This T cell receptor (beta chain) was sequenced during a study of CD8 T cells in ankylosing spondylitis. Study-level results: Past research had described some motif variants in reactive arthritis synovial fluid and blood.

With regard to this clonotype: As yet, its antigen is unknown.

CDR3 length: 14 residues. CDR1 SEHNR and CDR2 FQNEAQ come from the germline V gene (reference sequence). Trimming took 5 bases from V and 2 from J, leaving 12 bases between them. TCRdb re-derived calls from the 5' RACE reads in MiXCR, one entry per CDR3 protein. The sample shows fewer than 35,000 distinct CDR3 sequences, less than 40% of them seen only once. The material sequenced was synovial fluid, either unsorted or a sorted T cell fraction (not recorded which). The sequence came from a male donor with ankylosing spondylitis. This chain links TRBV7-9 with TRBJ2-5, with D perhaps matching TRBD1 (6 bases). The CDR3 DNA reads TGTGCCAGCAGCCGCTCCGGACAGCAAGAGACCCAGTACTTC. As protein: CASSRSGQQETQYF.